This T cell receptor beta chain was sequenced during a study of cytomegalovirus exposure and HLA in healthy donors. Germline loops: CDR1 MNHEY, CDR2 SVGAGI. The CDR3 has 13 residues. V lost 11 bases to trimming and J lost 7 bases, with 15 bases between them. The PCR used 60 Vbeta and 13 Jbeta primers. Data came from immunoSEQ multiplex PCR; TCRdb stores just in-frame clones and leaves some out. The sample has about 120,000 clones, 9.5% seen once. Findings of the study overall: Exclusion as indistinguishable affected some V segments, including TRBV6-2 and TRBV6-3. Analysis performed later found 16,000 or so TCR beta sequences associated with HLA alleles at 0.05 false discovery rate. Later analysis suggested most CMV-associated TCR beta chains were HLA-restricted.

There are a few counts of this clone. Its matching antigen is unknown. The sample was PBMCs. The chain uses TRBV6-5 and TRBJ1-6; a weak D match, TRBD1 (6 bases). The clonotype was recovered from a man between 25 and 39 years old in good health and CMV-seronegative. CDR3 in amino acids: CAVRQGPNSPLHF. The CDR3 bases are TGTGCCGTCCGGCAGGGGCCGAATTCACCCCTCCACTTT.